This TCR beta chain came from a study of blood T cells in healthy people across ages (dated by TCRdb to 2013 to 2016). In terms of the full investigation: In model experiments, template switching captured about one uniquely barcoded TCR beta cDNA molecule for every two T cells. Age-related changes in TCR beta repertoire diversity were measured in the study by deep sequencing normalized with unique cDNA molecular identifiers. Four age groups were formed from the donors: young (average approximately 15 years), middle-aged (approximately 42), aged (62) and long-lived (around 80). Donors of different ages were randomly distributed across sequencing lanes to avoid experimental bias. The study analyzed two additional independent replicas of 1 million unique cDNA reads from the same blood draw for two donors, one aged 18 to 30 and one aged 80 or older.

Preparation of the library involved 5' RACE. Sequencing used an Illumina HiSeq 2500. The second PCR ran for about 6 to 12 cycles and used a J-beta primer mix along with a sample-barcoded 5' primer. A template-switch 5' adaptor carrying 12 random nucleotides introduced a unique molecular identifier onto each TCR beta cDNA molecule. Each sample yielded at least 3 million CDR3-containing paired-end reads. First-strand cDNA was synthesized from all RNA with the Mint cDNA synthesis kit, primed by a TRBC-specific oligonucleotide. All cDNA was treated with uracil-DNA glycosylase and then went through a first 18-cycle PCR with the universal primers M1SS and BC2_uni_R. Processing in the source paper ran as follows. Normalization of each sample was performed by random selection of 1 million high-quality reads, each carrying a distinct molecular identifier. Reads with shared molecular identifiers were discarded instead of being binned into consensus sequences. MiTCR, with a Q25 quality threshold and the strictest error-elimination algorithm, was used for CDR3 identification, clonotype clustering and error correction. A nonparametric unseen species model with Euler transformation was used to estimate lower-bound total TCR beta diversity. TCRdb reprocessing: public reads trimmed at Q25 with fastp, clones called with MiXCR, in-frame beta chains kept. Rows with one shared CDR3 protein collapse into an entry with the most common genes and DNA. The V and J calls and clone size are TCRdb's, not the authors'. The sample profile shows 1.5 million to 2 million distinct CDR3 sequences; just under 50% of them were found once. In total, the top ten clones hold over 2% of the sample.

Overall results and qualifications from the work: The long-lived group showed more naive CD4+ T cells, fewer expanded clones and increased TCR diversity than the aged group, suggesting age selection. A strong correlation was found between observed TCR beta diversity and the percentage of naive T cells measured by flow cytometry. The CMV infection status of donors was not known, potentially confounding age-related changes in expanded clonotypes. Total diversity estimates from one million sequenced T cells were considered lower bounds and underestimates. Observed TCR beta diversity per million T cells fell roughly linearly with age, and a significant reduction was already apparent by age around 40. Because profiling used bulk unsorted PBMCs, naive and antigen-experienced compartments could not be compared conclusively.

With regard to this clonotype: Its specific antigen is unknown. No base quality information exists; no much larger clone differs at one position.

The donors were roughly 40 Caucasian individuals from Russia, aged roughly 6 to 90 years, who were systemically healthy. Each donor gave ten milliliters of peripheral blood, collected into EDTA-treated Vacutainer tubes. PBMCs were isolated by Ficoll-Paque density-gradient centrifugation, with at least 6 million obtained per sample. Total RNA, at least 6 micrograms per sample, was extracted from PBMCs with Trizol reagent. For every donor, an aliquot of PBMCs went through flow cytometry to measure the percentages of naive CD45RAhigh/CD27high T cells. The germline V gene supplies CDR1 SGHDT and CDR2 YYEEEE. The CDR3 sequence holds 16 residues, the cysteine and phenylalanine included. Of the read, only the CDR3 DNA is kept; its 48 bases are in frame from base 1. From V the trimming removes 1 base and from J it removes 1 base, while the gene matches leave 6 bases of the junction unaccounted for.

The sequence came from a woman aged 40 to 50 in good health. This sequence uses TRBV5-6 and TRBJ1-1; the central 8 bases match TRBD1. Sequenced: blood. The CDR3 protein sequence reads: CASSLSSQGANTEAFF. The nucleotide sequence is given as TGTGCCAGCAGCTTGTCCTCCCAGGGGGCGAACACTGAAGCTTTCTTT.